This T cell receptor beta chain was captured by sequencing in a study of blood T cell repertoires in COVID-19. Sequencing used immunoSEQ multiplex PCR; TCRdb keeps in-frame clones, though not all of them. The data contain roughly 230,000 clones, about 85% of them singletons. This clone was picked up one time. Across about 22 US areas, participants ranged in age from about 18 to 89 years. It was within 2 weeks before study entry that exposed participants met a COVID-19 case. J lost 5 bases, V lost 4 bases, and 7 bases had no gene match. This CDR3 is built from 16 residues. Germline V gene sequence: CDR1 LNHNV, CDR2 YYDKDF (reference sequence).

The TCR sequence derives from a woman aged 45-65 years who had been exposed to COVID-19. This chain uses TRBV15 with TRBJ2-2; TRBD1 matches at 10 bases. Sequencing was carried out using PBMCs or T cells enriched from blood (not recorded which). CDR3 residues: CATSTRDRGVTGELFF. CDR3 DNA sequence: TGTGCCACCAGCACACGGGACAGGGGCGTAACCGGGGAGCTGTTTTTT.